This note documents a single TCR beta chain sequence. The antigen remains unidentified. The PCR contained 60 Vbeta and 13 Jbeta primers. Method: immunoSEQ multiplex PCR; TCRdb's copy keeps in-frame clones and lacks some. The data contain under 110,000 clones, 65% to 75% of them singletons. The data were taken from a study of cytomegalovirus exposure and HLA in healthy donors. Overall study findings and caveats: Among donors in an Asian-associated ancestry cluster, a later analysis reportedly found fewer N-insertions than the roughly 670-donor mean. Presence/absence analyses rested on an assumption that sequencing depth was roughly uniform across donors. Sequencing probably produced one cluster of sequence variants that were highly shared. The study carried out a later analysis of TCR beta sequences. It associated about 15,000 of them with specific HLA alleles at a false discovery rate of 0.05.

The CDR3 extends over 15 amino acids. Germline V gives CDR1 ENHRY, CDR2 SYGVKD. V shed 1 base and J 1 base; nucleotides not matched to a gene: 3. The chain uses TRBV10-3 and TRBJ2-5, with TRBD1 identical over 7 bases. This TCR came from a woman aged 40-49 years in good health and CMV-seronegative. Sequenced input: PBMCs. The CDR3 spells CAISEFYRGQETQYF. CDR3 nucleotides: TGTGCCATCAGTGAGTTTTACAGGGGCCAAGAGACCCAGTACTTC.